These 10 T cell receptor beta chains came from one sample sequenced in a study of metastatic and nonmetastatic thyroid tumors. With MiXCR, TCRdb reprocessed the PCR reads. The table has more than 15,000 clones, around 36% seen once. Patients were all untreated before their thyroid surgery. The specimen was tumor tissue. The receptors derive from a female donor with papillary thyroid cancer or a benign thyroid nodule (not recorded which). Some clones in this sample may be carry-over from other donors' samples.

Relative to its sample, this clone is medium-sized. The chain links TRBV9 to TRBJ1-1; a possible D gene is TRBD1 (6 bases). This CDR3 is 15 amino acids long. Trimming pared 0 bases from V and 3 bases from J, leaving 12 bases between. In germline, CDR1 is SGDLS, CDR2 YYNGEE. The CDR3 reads CASSVVATGYTEAFF. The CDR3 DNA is TGTGCCAGCAGCGTAGTCGCGACAGGTTACACTGAAGCTTTCTTT.

The CDR3 sequence: CASSEPGQGTNTEAFF. The DNA for the CDR3 is TGTGCCAGCAGCGAACCGGGACAGGGGACGAACACTGAAGCTTTCTTT. The rearrangement joins TRBV6-1 to TRBJ1-1, with 10 bases lining up with TRBD1. Trimming at V came to 6 bases and at J to 1 base, leaving 8 bases not matched to a gene. The CDR3 contains 16 residues. Germline V gene sequence: CDR1 MNHNS, CDR2 SASEGT.

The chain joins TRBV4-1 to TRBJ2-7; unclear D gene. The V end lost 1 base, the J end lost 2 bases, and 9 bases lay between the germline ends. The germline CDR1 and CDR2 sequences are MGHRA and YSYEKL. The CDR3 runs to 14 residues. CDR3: CASSQGRLTYEQYF. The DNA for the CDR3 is TGCGCCAGCAGCCAAGGGCGGTTGACCTACGAGCAGTACTTC.

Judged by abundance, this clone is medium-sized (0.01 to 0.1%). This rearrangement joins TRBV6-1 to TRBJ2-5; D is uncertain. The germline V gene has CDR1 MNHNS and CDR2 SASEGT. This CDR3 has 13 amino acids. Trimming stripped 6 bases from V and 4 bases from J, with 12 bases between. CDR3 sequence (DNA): TGTGCCAGCAGACGAGGCGCTGGAGAGACCCAGTACTTC. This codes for CASRRGAGETQYF.

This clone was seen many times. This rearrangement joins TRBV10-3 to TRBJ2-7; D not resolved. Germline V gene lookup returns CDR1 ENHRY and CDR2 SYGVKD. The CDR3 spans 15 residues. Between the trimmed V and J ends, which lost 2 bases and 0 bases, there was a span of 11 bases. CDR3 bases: TGTGCCATCAGTGAGCGTGGCGGCTCCTCCTACGAGCAGTACTTC. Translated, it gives CAISERGGSSYEQYF.

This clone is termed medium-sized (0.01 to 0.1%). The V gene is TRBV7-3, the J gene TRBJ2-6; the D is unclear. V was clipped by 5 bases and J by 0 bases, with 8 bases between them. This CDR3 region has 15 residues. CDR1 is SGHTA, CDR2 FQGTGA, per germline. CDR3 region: CASSRASSGANVLTF. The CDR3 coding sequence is TGTGCCAGCAGCCGGGCCTCCTCTGGGGCCAACGTCCTGACTTTC.

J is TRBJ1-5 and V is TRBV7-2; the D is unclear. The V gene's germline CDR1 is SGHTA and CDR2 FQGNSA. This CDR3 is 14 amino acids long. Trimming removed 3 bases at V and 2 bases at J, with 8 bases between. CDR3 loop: CASSFQMGNQPQHF. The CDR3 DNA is TGTGCCAGCAGCTTCCAGATGGGCAATCAGCCCCAGCATTTT.

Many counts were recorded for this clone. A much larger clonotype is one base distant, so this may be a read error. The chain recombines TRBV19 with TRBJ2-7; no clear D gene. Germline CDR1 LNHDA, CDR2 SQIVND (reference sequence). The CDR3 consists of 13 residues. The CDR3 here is CASSIGLQYEQHF. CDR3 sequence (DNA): TGTGCCAGTAGTATAGGCCTCCAATACGAGCAGCACTTC.

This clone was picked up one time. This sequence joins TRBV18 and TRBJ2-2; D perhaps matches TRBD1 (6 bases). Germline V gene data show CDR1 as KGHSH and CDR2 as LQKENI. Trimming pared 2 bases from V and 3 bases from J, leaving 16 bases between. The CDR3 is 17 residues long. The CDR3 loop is CASSPGKGTGHTGELFF. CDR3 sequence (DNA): TGTGCCAGCTCACCAGGGAAAGGCACAGGGCACACCGGGGAGCTGTTTTTT.

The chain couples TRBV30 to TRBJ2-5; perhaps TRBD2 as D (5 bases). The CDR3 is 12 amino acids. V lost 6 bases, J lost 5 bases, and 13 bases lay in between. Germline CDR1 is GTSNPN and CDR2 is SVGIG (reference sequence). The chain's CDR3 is CACSSVAETQYF. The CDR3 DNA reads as TGTGCCTGTTCAAGCGTAGCGGAGACCCAGTACTTC.